This is a list of T cell receptor beta chains from one sample in a study of blood T cells in healthy people across ages. MiXCR, applied by TCRdb to the 5' RACE reads, yields one record per CDR3 protein. This sample has about 640,000 distinct CDR3 sequences, with roughly 53% found just once. Specimen: blood. These receptors all stem from a man in his sixties in good health. Each CDR3 is given with its conserved first and last residue. Each record gives: clone size, J gene, V gene, D gene, CDR3 length, CDR3 protein, CDR3 DNA. D genes are given only for firm matches. Rows give clone size only sometimes, using once, few, many, or a class for an expanded clone.

abundance: once; j_gene: TRBJ2-7; v_gene: TRBV18; d_gene: NA; len: 15; CDR3aa: CASSPGRDTSYEQYF; CDR3nt: TGTGCCAGCTCACCAGGGAGGGACACTTCCTACGAGCAGTACTTC
abundance: NA; j_gene: TRBJ2-5; v_gene: TRBV6-2/TRBV6-3; d_gene: NA; len: 12; CDR3aa: CASSYSSETQYF; CDR3nt: TGTGCCAGCAGTTACTCATCAGAGACCCAGTACTTC
abundance: once; j_gene: TRBJ2-5; v_gene: TRBV20-1; d_gene: NA; len: 13; CDR3aa: CSAFAPGTKVQYF; CDR3nt: TGCAGTGCTTTCGCGCCGGGAACCAAGGTGCAGTACTTC
abundance: NA; j_gene: TRBJ2-1; v_gene: TRBV4-2; d_gene: TRBD2; len: 19; CDR3aa: CASSRGLAGIGSSYNEQFF; CDR3nt: TGTGCCTCCTCCCGGGGACTAGCGGGGATCGGATCGTCCTACAATGAGCAGTTCTTC
abundance: NA; j_gene: TRBJ2-5; v_gene: TRBV4-1; d_gene: TRBD2; len: 13; CDR3aa: CASSLGTSETQYF; CDR3nt: TGCGCCAGCAGCCTAGGGACTAGTGAGACCCAGTACTTC
abundance: few; j_gene: TRBJ2-6; v_gene: TRBV7-2; d_gene: NA; len: 16; CDR3aa: CASSSFLGSGANVLTF; CDR3nt: TGTGCCAGCAGCTCCTTTTTGGGCTCTGGGGCCAACGTCCTGACTTTC
abundance: NA; j_gene: TRBJ1-5; v_gene: TRBV10-3; d_gene: NA; len: 17; CDR3aa: CAISESLRETRNQPQHF; CDR3nt: TGTGCCATCAGTGAGTCTCTCAGGGAGACTCGCAATCAGCCCCAGCATTTT
abundance: few; j_gene: TRBJ1-6; v_gene: TRBV2; d_gene: TRBD1; len: 15; CDR3aa: CASSRTGTGNSPLHF; CDR3nt: TGTGCCAGCAGTCGGACCGGGACAGGCAATTCACCCCTCCACTTT
abundance: NA; j_gene: TRBJ2-7; v_gene: TRBV6-2/TRBV6-3; d_gene: TRBD2; len: 19; CDR3aa: CASSYVPSGGTKIPYEQYF; CDR3nt: TGTGCCAGCAGTTATGTTCCTAGCGGGGGCACAAAGATCCCCTACGAGCAGTACTTC
abundance: NA; j_gene: TRBJ2-7; v_gene: TRBV24-1; d_gene: NA; len: 14; CDR3aa: CATSDADGGYEQYF; CDR3nt: TGTGCCACCAGTGATGCGGATGGAGGCTACGAGCAGTACTTC
abundance: NA; j_gene: TRBJ1-2; v_gene: TRBV11-2; d_gene: NA; len: 14; CDR3aa: CASSLDSGTDGYTF; CDR3nt: TGTGCCAGCAGCTTAGATTCCGGGACCGATGGCTACACCTTC
abundance: NA; j_gene: TRBJ2-3; v_gene: TRBV28; d_gene: NA; len: 16; CDR3aa: CASSGSRDTHTDTQYF; CDR3nt: TGTGCCAGCAGCGGATCCCGGGACACCCACACAGATACGCAGTATTTT
abundance: NA; j_gene: TRBJ2-5; v_gene: TRBV20-1; d_gene: NA; len: 15; CDR3aa: CSARDIRVRVNEQYF; CDR3nt: TGCAGTGCTAGAGATATACGGGTGCGGGTCAATGAGCAGTACTTC
abundance: few; j_gene: TRBJ2-4; v_gene: TRBV29-1; d_gene: TRBD1; len: 14; CDR3aa: CSVEVGQGVGIQYF; CDR3nt: TGCAGCGTTGAAGTAGGGCAGGGGGTGGGCATTCAGTACTTC
abundance: NA; j_gene: TRBJ2-5; v_gene: TRBV20-1; d_gene: NA; len: 13; CDR3aa: CSVVGAGEETQYF; CDR3nt: TGCAGTGTGGTCGGGGCCGGGGAAGAGACCCAGTACTTC